The 17 T cell receptor beta chains listed next were all sequenced from one sample in a study of blood T cell repertoires in COVID-19. Here immunoSEQ multiplex PCR was the method, and the copy in TCRdb shows in-frame clones only, minus some. The sample lists 200,000 to 250,000 clones; 92% were seen once. Sequencing was carried out using peripheral blood. The receptor source for this set is a man aged 25 to 40 with acute or convalescent COVID-19.

This chain uses TRBV14 with TRBJ1-4, with 12 bases matching TRBD1. The germline CDR1 and CDR2 sequences are SGHDN and FVKESK. This CDR3 region has 19 residues. V dropped 2 bases and J dropped 4; count of bases not matched to a gene: 11. The CDR3 spells CASSQSAGTGGLNNEKLFF. The CDR3 nucleotides read TGTGCCAGCAGCCAAAGTGCCGGGACAGGGGGCTTGAATAATGAAAAACTGTTTTTT.

The rearrangement links TRBV25-1 to TRBJ1-6; tentative D call: TRBD1 (5 bases). Looked up from germline, CDR1 is MGHDK and CDR2 is SYGVNS. Trimming left V 3 bases short and J 0 bases short, with 12 bases between. CDR3 length equals 17 residues. Here the CDR3 DNA reads TGTGCCAGCAGTGATCGCTCGGGGGGCTCCTATAATTCACCCCTCCACTTT. Encoded protein: CASSDRSGGSYNSPLHF.

The chain recombines TRBV18 with TRBJ1-1; D uncertain. Germline V gene lookup returns CDR1 KGHSH and CDR2 LQKENI. V was pared by 3 bases and J by 0 bases, with 5 bases between. This CDR3 contains 13 residues. The CDR3 DNA sequence: TGTGCCAGCTCACCCTCTCTGAACACTGAAGCTTTCTTT. Its protein product is CASSPSLNTEAFF.

The CDR3 region is CASSADSYNEQFF. As DNA, the CDR3 is TGTGCCAGCAGTGCCGACAGTTACAATGAGCAGTTCTTC. V and J are TRBV2 and TRBJ2-1, with a weak D call TRBD1 (5 bases). The ends were cut back, 4 bases at V and 4 bases at J, with 8 bases in the middle. The CDR3 consists of 13 residues. Germline assignment: CDR1 SNHLY and CDR2 FYNNEI. The whole variable domain, remainder taken from reference TRBV2 and TRBJ2-1, is EPEVTQTPSHQVTQMGQEVILRCVPISNHLYFYWYRQILGQKVEFLVSFYNNEISEKSEIFDDQFSVERPDGSNFTLKIRSTKLEDSAMYFCASSADSYNEQFFGPGTRLTVL.

This chain uses TRBV27 with TRBJ1-4, with D possibly TRBD1 on 6 matching bases. The germline CDR1 and CDR2 sequences are MNHEY and SMNVEV (reference sequence). V was pared by 5 bases and J by 4 bases, with 14 bases between. This CDR3 comprises 15 residues. The CDR3 DNA reads as TGTGCCAGCAGTACAGTGACAGGCAGTAATGAAAAACTGTTTTTT. Its protein product is CASSTVTGSNEKLFF.

The chain couples TRBV6-5 to TRBJ2-1, with 12 nucleotides matching TRBD2. CDR3 length: 14 residues. V shed 7 bases and J 9 bases; nucleotides not matched to a gene: 7. The germline V gene has CDR1 MNHEY and CDR2 SVGAGI. CDR3 sequence (DNA): TGTGCCAGCACGGCTAGCGGGAGGGCCGGTGAGCAGTTCTTC. Translated, it gives CASTASGRAGEQFF.

This clone has only one observation. This chain connects TRBV27 to TRBJ1-1, with D possibly matching TRBD1 (5 bases). V was trimmed by 5 bases and J by 4 bases, leaving 11 bases between them. This CDR3 spans 13 amino acids. CDR1 is MNHEY and CDR2 is SMNVEV in the germline V gene (reference sequence). The CDR3 is CASSRLGGTEAFF. DNA of the CDR3: TGTGCCAGCAGTCGACTGGGGGGCACTGAAGCTTTCTTT.

This clone was seen more than once but under ten times. V gene TRBV10-1 combines with J gene TRBJ2-7; 7 nucleotides line up with TRBD1. Germline-derived CDR1 and CDR2 are WNHNN and SYGVQD (reference sequence). The CDR3 covers 14 residues. Trimming cost V 3 bases and J 5 bases; bases outside gene matches: 7. The DNA of the CDR3 is TGCGCCAGCAGTGACCTTGACAGGGACCACGAGCAGTACTTC. Amino acid sequence: CASSDLDRDHEQYF.

CDR3 sequence: CASSLSRVGGAHYEQYF. The CDR3 nucleotides read TGTGCCAGCAGTTTATCGCGGGTGGGGGGGGCCCACTACGAGCAGTACTTC. This chain joins TRBV27 and TRBJ2-7; a possible D gene is TRBD2 (7 bases). The ends were cut back, 0 bases at V and 3 bases at J, with 18 bases in the middle. In germline, CDR1 is MNHEY, CDR2 SMNVEV (reference sequence). CDR3 length: 17 residues.

This chain links TRBV3-1 (or the pseudogene TRBV3-2) with TRBJ2-7; 11 bases are shared with TRBD1. CDR1 is LGHDT and CDR2 is YNNKEL in the germline V gene (reference sequence). The CDR3 has 16 residues. The V segment lost 4 bases and the J segment 6 bases; nucleotides outside the gene matches: 11. This CDR3 is CASSRGTGGLLREQYF. The CDR3 DNA follows: TGTGCCAGCAGCCGCGGGACAGGGGGACTGCTACGCGAGCAGTACTTC.

The rearrangement links TRBV2 to TRBJ2-7; 11 nucleotides line up with TRBD2. V lost 8 bases and J lost 5; bases outside the gene matches: 5. The CDR3 covers 13 residues. CDR1 is SNHLY and CDR2 is FYNNEI in the germline V gene. Here the CDR3 DNA reads TGTGCCAGCGGATTACTAGCGGGGGACGAGCAGTACTTC. As protein: CASGLLAGDEQYF.

J is TRBJ1-1 and V is TRBV19, with a tentative D call TRBD1 (6 bases). CDR3 length: 16 residues. V was shortened by 3 bases and J by 1 base, with 15 bases between the two germline ends. Germline-derived CDR1 and CDR2 are LNHDA and SQIVND (reference sequence). The CDR3, as DNA: TGTGCCAGTAGTATTGGGTTGGGCAGGGGGAACACTGAAGCTTTCTTT. Amino acids: CASSIGLGRGNTEAFF.

The chain combines TRBV19 with TRBJ1-1; the match to TRBD1 covers 10 bases. J was trimmed by 5 bases and V by 5 bases; bases with no gene match: 8. CDR1 and CDR2 from the germline V gene are LNHDA and SQIVND (reference sequence). The CDR3 extends over 15 amino acids. The CDR3 region has the DNA TGTGCCAGTAGTCCCGACAGGGGGCGCGGGACTGAAGCTTTCTTT. Protein product: CASSPDRGRGTEAFF. The full variable domain, its missing parts supplied by reference TRBV19 and TRBJ1-1, is DGGITQSPKYLFRKEGQNVTLSCEQNLNHDAMYWYRQDPGQGLRLIYYSQIVNDFQKGDIAEGYSVSREKKESFPLTVTSAQKNPTAFYLCASSPDRGRGTEAFFGQGTRLTVV.

This CDR3 is CASSQDGGASSYEQYF. CDR3 bases: TGTGCCAGCAGCCAAGATGGAGGGGCCAGCTCCTACGAGCAGTACTTC. This chain links TRBV4-2 with TRBJ2-7; a possible D gene is TRBD2 (6 bases). Looked up from germline, CDR1 is LGHNA and CDR2 is YNFKEQ. The V and J ends lost 0 bases and 0 bases respectively, with 12 bases between them. The CDR3 is 16 residues long.

This clone was seen once. V and J are TRBV7-9 and TRBJ2-3, with 9 bases lining up with TRBD1. V dropped 2 bases and J dropped 4; count of bases not matched to a gene: 7. CDR3 length equals 16 residues. CDR1 and CDR2 from the germline V gene are SEHNR and FQNEAQ (reference sequence). Here the CDR3 reads CASSLNLDRGSDTQYF. The CDR3 DNA reads as TGTGCCAGCAGCTTAAATTTGGACAGGGGATCAGATACGCAGTATTTT.

The gene calls are TRBV27 and TRBJ2-2; D might be TRBD2 (5 bases). With 3 bases removed from V and 4 bases from J, the gap between germline ends came to 15 bases. The CDR3 is 16 amino acids. The germline gives CDR1 MNHEY, CDR2 SMNVEV (reference sequence). CDR3 sequence (DNA): TGTGCCAGCAGTTTTAGAGGGTTCCTGTTCACCGGGGAGCTGTTTTTT. Amino acids: CASSFRGFLFTGELFF.

The chain couples TRBV7-9 to TRBJ2-7, with 7 bases matching TRBD2. Germline loops: CDR1 SEHNR, CDR2 FQNEAQ (reference sequence). The CDR3 runs 16 residues. V was pared by 5 bases and J by 0 bases, with 10 bases of the junction left unmatched. In DNA form, the CDR3 reads TGTGCCAGCAGCCCCAAAGCGGGACCAGACTCCTACGAGCAGTACTTC. Translating gives CASSPKAGPDSYEQYF.